This T cell receptor beta chain appears in the sequencing data of a study of blood T cell repertoires in COVID-19. Across the whole study: Some COVID-19 samples were acute and others convalescent; all came from the United States, Italy and Spain. From T cells, B-cell-depleted T cells, or PBMCs came the material, which was cDNA or gDNA.

The germline V gene encodes CDR1 SGHTA and CDR2 FQGNSA. Trimming took 1 base from V and 7 from J, leaving 11 bases between them. CDR3 length: 14 amino acids. Study processing details: For nucleated cells, counts were estimated from reference gene primer amplification. The repertoire was sequenced with immunoSEQ multiplex PCR; TCRdb's copy has only in-frame clones and lacks some. V and J calls and clone size are copied from that table; D and trimming were computed from the DNA. The sample lists approximately 200,000 clones; roughly 85% were seen once. Residents of 20 to 25 US areas, aged about 18 to 89 years, made up the participants.

The chain joins TRBV7-2 to TRBJ2-1; no firm D call. The sequence was collected from a man between 35 and 55 years old who had recovered from COVID-19. Sequencing was performed on PBMCs or T cells enriched from blood (not recorded which). CDR3 in amino acids: CASSLGTVYNEQFF. Here the CDR3 DNA reads TGTGCCAGCAGCTTAGGTACTGTTTATAATGAGCAGTTCTTC.